These T cell receptor beta chains were read from a single sample in a study of blood T cells in healthy people across ages. Each CDR3 protein is one row after TCRdb ran MiXCR on the 5' RACE reads. Of hundreds of thousands of distinct CDR3 sequences in the sample, over 45% are singletons; the top ten hold roughly 20%. Input material: blood. The receptors come from a man in his thirties or forties in good health. The CDR3 runs from the conserved cysteine through the conserved F or W. Fields, in order: CDR3 protein, CDR3 DNA, clone size, V gene, D gene, J gene. A D gene is named only where the DNA matches it firmly. Rows give clone size only sometimes, using once, few, many, or a class for an expanded clone.

CDR3aa: CSASSEQETQYF
CDR3nt: TGCAGTGCTAGTAGCGAGCAAGAGACCCAGTACTTC
abundance: -
v_gene: TRBV20-1
d_gene: -
j_gene: TRBJ2-5

CDR3aa: CASIPTTENYGYTF
CDR3nt: TGTGCCAGCATCCCAACGACAGAGAACTATGGCTACACCTTC
abundance: once
v_gene: TRBV2
d_gene: -
j_gene: TRBJ1-2

CDR3aa: CASGDRTGRTEAFF
CDR3nt: TGTGCCAGCGGGGATAGGACAGGGCGGACTGAAGCTTTCTTT
abundance: -
v_gene: TRBV12-3/TRBV12-4
d_gene: TRBD1
j_gene: TRBJ1-1

CDR3aa: CASKTGDTYGYTF
CDR3nt: TGTGCCAGCAAGACAGGGGACACCTATGGCTACACCTTC
abundance: few
v_gene: TRBV12-3/TRBV12-4
d_gene: TRBD1
j_gene: TRBJ1-2

CDR3aa: CASSLEQGSTEAFF
CDR3nt: TGTGCCAGCAGCTTAGAACAGGGAAGCACTGAAGCTTTCTTT
abundance: -
v_gene: TRBV7-9
d_gene: -
j_gene: TRBJ1-1

CDR3aa: CATISPSSGANVLTF
CDR3nt: TGTGCCACCATCTCGCCGAGCTCTGGGGCCAACGTCCTGACTTTC
abundance: -
v_gene: TRBV19
d_gene: -
j_gene: TRBJ2-6

CDR3aa: CASSLALGVGQPQHF
CDR3nt: TGTGCCAGCAGCTTAGCGCTGGGGGTGGGCCAGCCCCAGCATTTT
abundance: once
v_gene: TRBV7-2
d_gene: -
j_gene: TRBJ1-5

CDR3aa: CASSPIQGPGGYTF
CDR3nt: TGTGCCAGCAGTCCGATTCAAGGACCCGGCGGCTACACCTTC
abundance: -
v_gene: TRBV28
d_gene: -
j_gene: TRBJ1-2

CDR3aa: CASSGTSTYEQYF
CDR3nt: TGTGCCAGCAGTGGGACGTCGACCTACGAGCAGTACTTC
abundance: -
v_gene: TRBV6-2/TRBV6-3
d_gene: -
j_gene: TRBJ2-7

CDR3aa: CSASRQYSNQPQHF
CDR3nt: TGCAGTGCTAGCCGACAGTATAGCAATCAGCCCCAGCATTTT
abundance: few
v_gene: TRBV20-1
d_gene: -
j_gene: TRBJ1-5

CDR3aa: CSARGDSGANVLTF
CDR3nt: TGCAGTGCTAGAGGAGACTCCGGGGCCAACGTCCTGACTTTC
abundance: few
v_gene: TRBV20-1
d_gene: -
j_gene: TRBJ2-6

CDR3aa: CASRPSHGNSPLHF
CDR3nt: TGTGCCAGCAGGCCAAGTCATGGGAATTCACCCCTCCACTTT
abundance: -
v_gene: TRBV3-1
d_gene: -
j_gene: TRBJ1-6

CDR3aa: CSASLTGLSEKLFF
CDR3nt: TGCAGTGCTAGTCTAACAGGGCTCAGTGAAAAACTGTTTTTT
abundance: -
v_gene: TRBV20-1
d_gene: -
j_gene: TRBJ1-4

CDR3aa: CASSISVLRGNYEQYF
CDR3nt: TGTGCCAGTAGTATCTCAGTACTGAGGGGGAACTACGAGCAGTACTTC
abundance: once
v_gene: TRBV19
d_gene: -
j_gene: TRBJ2-7

CDR3aa: CSARGRASGTHEQFF
CDR3nt: TGCAGTGCTAGAGGGAGGGCTAGCGGGACCCATGAGCAGTTCTTC
abundance: few
v_gene: TRBV20-1
d_gene: TRBD2
j_gene: TRBJ2-1

CDR3aa: CSARPGTDEQYF
CDR3nt: TGCAGTGCTAGACCCGGGACAGACGAGCAGTACTTC
abundance: -
v_gene: TRBV20-1
d_gene: TRBD1
j_gene: TRBJ2-7

CDR3aa: CASSFSSDWADTQYF
CDR3nt: TGTGCCAGCAGTTTCTCATCGGACTGGGCAGATACGCAGTATTTT
abundance: -
v_gene: TRBV6-2/TRBV6-3
d_gene: -
j_gene: TRBJ2-3

CDR3aa: CASSLTTGGLFF
CDR3nt: TGCGCCAGCAGCTTAACCACCGGGGGGCTGTTTTTT
abundance: -
v_gene: TRBV5-1
d_gene: -
j_gene: TRBJ2-2

CDR3aa: CATSPRRDRVRIEAFF
CDR3nt: TGTGCCACCAGCCCTCGTAGGGACAGGGTAAGGATTGAAGCTTTCTTT
abundance: -
v_gene: TRBV15
d_gene: TRBD1
j_gene: TRBJ1-1

CDR3aa: CASSLEGGHVYNEQFF
CDR3nt: TGCGCCAGCAGCTTGGAAGGGGGGCACGTTTACAATGAGCAGTTCTTC
abundance: many
v_gene: TRBV5-1
d_gene: -
j_gene: TRBJ2-1

CDR3aa: CASSAGTGGFVDGYTF
CDR3nt: TGTGCCAGCAGTGCGGGGACAGGGGGTTTCGTGGATGGCTACACCTTC
abundance: -
v_gene: TRBV25-1
d_gene: TRBD1
j_gene: TRBJ1-2

CDR3aa: CASRSTISYEQYF
CDR3nt: TGTGCCAGCAGGTCCACGATCTCCTACGAGCAGTACTTC
abundance: -
v_gene: TRBV28
d_gene: -
j_gene: TRBJ2-7

CDR3aa: CASSSPRAGGISTDTQYF
CDR3nt: TGTGCCAGCAGTTCCCCTCGAGCGGGAGGGATAAGCACAGATACGCAGTATTTT
abundance: -
v_gene: TRBV7-2
d_gene: TRBD2
j_gene: TRBJ2-3